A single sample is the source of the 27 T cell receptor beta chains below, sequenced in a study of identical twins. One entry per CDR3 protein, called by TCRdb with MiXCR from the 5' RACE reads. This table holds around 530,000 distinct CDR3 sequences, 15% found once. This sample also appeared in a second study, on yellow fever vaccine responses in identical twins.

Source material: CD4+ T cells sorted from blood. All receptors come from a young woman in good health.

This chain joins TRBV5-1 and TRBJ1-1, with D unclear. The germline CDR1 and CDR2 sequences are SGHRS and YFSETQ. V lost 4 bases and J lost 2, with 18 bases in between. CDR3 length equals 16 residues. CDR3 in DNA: TGCGCCAGCAGCCGCGTTGAGTGGGCAGAAAACACTGAAGCTTTCTTT. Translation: CASSRVEWAENTEAFF.

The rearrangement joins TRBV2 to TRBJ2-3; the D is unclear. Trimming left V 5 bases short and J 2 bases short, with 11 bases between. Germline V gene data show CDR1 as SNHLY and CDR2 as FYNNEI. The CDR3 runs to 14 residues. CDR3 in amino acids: CASSLTEITDTQYF. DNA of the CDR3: TGTGCCAGCAGTCTGACGGAGATCACAGATACGCAGTATTTT.

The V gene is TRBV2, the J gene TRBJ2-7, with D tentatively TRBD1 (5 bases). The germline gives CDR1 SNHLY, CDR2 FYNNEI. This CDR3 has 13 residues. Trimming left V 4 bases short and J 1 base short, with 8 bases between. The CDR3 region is CASSVQGSYEQYV. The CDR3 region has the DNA TGTGCCAGCAGTGTTCAGGGTTCCTACGAGCAGTACGTC.

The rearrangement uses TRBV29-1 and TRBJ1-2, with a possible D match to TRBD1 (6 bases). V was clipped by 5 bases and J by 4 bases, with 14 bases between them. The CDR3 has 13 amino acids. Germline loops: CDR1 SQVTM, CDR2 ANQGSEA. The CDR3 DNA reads TGCAGCGTTTACGAGGGGGGATCCTATGGCTACACCTTC. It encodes CSVYEGGSYGYTF.

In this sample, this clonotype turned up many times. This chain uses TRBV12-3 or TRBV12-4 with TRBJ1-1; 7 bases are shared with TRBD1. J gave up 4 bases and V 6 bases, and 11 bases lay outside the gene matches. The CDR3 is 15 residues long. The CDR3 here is CASSPEQGRGTEAFF. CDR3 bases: TGTGCCAGCAGCCCCGAACAGGGGCGGGGCACTGAAGCTTTCTTT.

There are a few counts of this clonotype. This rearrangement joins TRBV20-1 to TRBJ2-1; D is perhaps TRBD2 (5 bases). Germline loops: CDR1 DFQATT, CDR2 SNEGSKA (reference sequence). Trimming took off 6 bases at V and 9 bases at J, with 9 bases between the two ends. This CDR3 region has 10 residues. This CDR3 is CSAPRGEQFF. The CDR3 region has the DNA TGCAGTGCCCCCCGGGGTGAGCAGTTCTTC.

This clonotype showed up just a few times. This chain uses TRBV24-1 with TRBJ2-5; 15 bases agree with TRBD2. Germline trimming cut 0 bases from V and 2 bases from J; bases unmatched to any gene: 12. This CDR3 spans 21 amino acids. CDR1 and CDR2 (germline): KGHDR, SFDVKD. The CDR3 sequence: CATSDLQGLAGGPTRQETQYF. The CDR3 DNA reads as TGTGCCACCAGTGATTTGCAGGGACTAGCGGGAGGTCCGACCCGACAAGAGACCCAGTACTTC.

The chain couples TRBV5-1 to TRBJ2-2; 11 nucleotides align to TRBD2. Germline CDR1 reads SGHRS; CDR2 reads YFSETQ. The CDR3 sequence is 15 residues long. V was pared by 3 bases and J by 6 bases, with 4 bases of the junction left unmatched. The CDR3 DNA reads TGCGCCAGCAGCTCGACTAGCGGGGCCTCCGGGGAGCTGTTTTTT. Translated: CASSSTSGASGELFF.

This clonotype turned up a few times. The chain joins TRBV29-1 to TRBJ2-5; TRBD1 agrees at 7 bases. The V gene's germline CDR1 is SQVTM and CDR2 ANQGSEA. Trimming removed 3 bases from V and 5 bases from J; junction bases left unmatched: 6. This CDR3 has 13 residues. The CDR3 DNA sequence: TGCAGCGTTGAGAGTAGCAGGGGGGAGACCCAGTACTTC. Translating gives CSVESSRGETQYF.

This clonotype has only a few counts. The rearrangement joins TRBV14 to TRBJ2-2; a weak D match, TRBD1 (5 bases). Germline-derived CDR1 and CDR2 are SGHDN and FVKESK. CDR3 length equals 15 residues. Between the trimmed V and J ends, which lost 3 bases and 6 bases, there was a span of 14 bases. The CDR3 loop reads CASSQWGSTAGELFF. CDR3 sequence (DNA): TGTGCCAGCAGCCAGTGGGGCTCTACCGCCGGGGAGCTGTTTTTT.

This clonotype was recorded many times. CDR3 amino acids: CASSLDGRADTQYF. CDR3 nucleotide sequence: TGTGCCAGCAGCTTAGATGGTCGGGCAGATACGCAGTATTTT. The chain is built from TRBV7-2 and TRBJ2-3; no firm D call. Trimming removed 1 base from V and 4 bases from J, with 9 bases in between. The CDR3 covers 14 residues. From germline, CDR1 is SGHTA and CDR2 FQGNSA.

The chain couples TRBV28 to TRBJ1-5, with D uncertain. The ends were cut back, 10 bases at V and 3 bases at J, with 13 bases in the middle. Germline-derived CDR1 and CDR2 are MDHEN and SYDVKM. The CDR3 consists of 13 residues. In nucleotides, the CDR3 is TGTGCCACCGGACGCACTTCCAATCAGCCCCAGCATTTT. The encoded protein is CATGRTSNQPQHF.

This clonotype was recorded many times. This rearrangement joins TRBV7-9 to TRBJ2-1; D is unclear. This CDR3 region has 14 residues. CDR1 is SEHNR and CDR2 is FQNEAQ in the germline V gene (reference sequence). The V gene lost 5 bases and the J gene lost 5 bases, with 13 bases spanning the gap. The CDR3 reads CASSPQGSNNEQFF. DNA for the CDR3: TGTGCCAGCAGCCCTCAAGGATCAAACAATGAGCAGTTCTTC.

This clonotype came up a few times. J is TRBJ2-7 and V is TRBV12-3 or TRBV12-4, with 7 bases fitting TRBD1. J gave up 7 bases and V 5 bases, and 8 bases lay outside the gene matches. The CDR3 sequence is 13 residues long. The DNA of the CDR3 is TGTGCCAGCAGTCCTACAGGGGTCGGAGAGCAGTACGTC. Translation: CASSPTGVGEQYV.

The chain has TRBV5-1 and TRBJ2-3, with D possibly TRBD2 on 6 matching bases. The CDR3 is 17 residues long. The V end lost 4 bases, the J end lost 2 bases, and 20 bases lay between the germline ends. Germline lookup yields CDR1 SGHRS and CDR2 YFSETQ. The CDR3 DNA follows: TGCGCCAGCAGCAAGGGCCGTCGTACGGGGGACACAGATACGCAGTATTTT. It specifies CASSKGRRTGDTDTQYF.

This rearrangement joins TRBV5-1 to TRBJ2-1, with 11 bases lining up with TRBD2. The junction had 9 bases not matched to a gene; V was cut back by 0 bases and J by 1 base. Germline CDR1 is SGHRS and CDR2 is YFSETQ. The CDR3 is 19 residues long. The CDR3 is CASSLEGTSGPFSYNEQFF. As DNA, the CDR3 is TGCGCCAGCAGCTTGGAGGGGACTAGCGGCCCCTTTTCCTACAATGAGCAGTTCTTC.

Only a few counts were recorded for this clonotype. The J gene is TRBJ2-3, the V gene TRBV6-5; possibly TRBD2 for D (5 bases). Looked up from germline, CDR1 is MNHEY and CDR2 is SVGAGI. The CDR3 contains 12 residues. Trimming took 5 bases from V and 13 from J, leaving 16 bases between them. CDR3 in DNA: TGTGCCAGCAGTCCCGAGGGTTTTGGCGAGTATTTT. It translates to CASSPEGFGEYF.

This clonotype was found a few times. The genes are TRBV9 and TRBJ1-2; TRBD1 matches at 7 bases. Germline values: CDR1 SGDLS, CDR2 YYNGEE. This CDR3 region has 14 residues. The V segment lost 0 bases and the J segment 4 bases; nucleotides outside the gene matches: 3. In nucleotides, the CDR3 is TGTGCCAGCAGCGTAGCAGGGGACAGCTATGGCTACACCTTC. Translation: CASSVAGDSYGYTF.

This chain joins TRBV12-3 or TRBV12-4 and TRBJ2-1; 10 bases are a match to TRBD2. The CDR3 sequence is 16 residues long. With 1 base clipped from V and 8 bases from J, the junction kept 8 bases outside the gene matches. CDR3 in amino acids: CASSLGITSGMDEQFF. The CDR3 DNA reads TGTGCCAGCAGTTTAGGGATAACTAGCGGGATGGATGAGCAGTTCTTC.

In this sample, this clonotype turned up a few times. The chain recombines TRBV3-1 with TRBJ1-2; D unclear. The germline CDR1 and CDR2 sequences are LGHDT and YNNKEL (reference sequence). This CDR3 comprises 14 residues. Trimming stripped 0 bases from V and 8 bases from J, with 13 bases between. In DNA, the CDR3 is TGTGCCAGCAGCCAAGACGCGACCAAGCGGGGCTACACCTTC. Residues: CASSQDATKRGYTF. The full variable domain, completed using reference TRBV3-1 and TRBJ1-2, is DTAVSQTPKYLVTQMGNDKSIKCEQNLGHDTMYWYKQDSKKFLKIMFSYNNKELIINETVPNRFSPKSPDKAHLNLHINSLELGDSAVYFCASSQDATKRGYTFGSGTRLTVV.

The CDR3 reads CASSVGTGYESEETQYF. The CDR3 DNA follows: TGTGCCAGCAGCGTAGGGACAGGGTACGAATCTGAAGAGACCCAGTACTTC. This chain links TRBV27 with TRBJ2-5; the match to TRBD1 covers 9 bases. This CDR3 has 17 amino acids. Trimming at V came to 6 bases and at J to 3 bases, leaving 14 bases not matched to a gene. The V gene's germline CDR1 is MNHEY and CDR2 SMNVEV (reference sequence).

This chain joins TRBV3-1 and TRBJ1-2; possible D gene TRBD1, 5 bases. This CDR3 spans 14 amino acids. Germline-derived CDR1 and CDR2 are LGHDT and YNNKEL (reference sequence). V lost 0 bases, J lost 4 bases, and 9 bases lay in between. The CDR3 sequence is CASSQDMTVYGYTF. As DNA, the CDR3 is TGTGCCAGCAGCCAAGACATGACAGTCTATGGCTACACCTTC.

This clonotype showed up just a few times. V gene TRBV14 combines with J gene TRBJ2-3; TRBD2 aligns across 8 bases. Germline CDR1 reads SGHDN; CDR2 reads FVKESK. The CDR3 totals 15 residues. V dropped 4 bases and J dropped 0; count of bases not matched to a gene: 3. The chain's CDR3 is CASSRVAGSTDTQYF. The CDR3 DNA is TGTGCCAGCAGCCGAGTAGCGGGGAGCACAGATACGCAGTATTTT.

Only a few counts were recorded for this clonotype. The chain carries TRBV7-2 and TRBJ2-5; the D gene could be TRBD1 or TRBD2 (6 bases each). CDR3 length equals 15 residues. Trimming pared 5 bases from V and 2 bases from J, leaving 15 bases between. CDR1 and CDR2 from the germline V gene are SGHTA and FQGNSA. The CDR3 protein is CASSASGGPQETQYF. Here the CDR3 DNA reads TGTGCCAGCAGCGCCAGTGGGGGGCCACAAGAGACCCAGTACTTC. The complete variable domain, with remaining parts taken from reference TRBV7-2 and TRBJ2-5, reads GAGVSQSPSNKVTEKGKDVELRCDPISGHTALYWYRQSLGQGLEFLIYFQGNSAPDKSGLPSDRFSAERTGGSVSTLTIQRTQQEDSAVYLCASSASGGPQETQYFGPGTRLLVL.

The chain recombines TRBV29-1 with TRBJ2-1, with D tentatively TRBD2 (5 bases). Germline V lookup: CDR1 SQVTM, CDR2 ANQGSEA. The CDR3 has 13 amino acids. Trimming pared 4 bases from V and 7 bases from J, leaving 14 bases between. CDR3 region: CSVGLGSGNEQFF. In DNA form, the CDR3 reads TGCAGCGTTGGTCTGGGATCGGGGAATGAGCAGTTCTTC.

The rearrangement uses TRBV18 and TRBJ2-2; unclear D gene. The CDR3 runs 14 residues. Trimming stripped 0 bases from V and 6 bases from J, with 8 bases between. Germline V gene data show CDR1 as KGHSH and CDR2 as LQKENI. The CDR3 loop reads CASSPPSQAGELFF. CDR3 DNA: TGTGCCAGCTCACCACCGAGCCAGGCCGGGGAGCTGTTTTTT. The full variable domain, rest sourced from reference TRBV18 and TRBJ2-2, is NAGVMQNPRHLVRRRGQEARLRCSPMKGHSHVYWYRQLPEEGLKFMVYLQKENIIDESGMPKERFSAEFPKEGPSILRIQQVVRGDSAAYFCASSPPSQAGELFFGEGSRLTVL.

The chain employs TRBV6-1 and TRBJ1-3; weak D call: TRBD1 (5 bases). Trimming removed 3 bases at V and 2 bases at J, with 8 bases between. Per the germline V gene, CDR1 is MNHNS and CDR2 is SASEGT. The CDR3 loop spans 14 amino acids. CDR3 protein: CASSEQGTGNTIYF. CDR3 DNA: TGTGCCAGCAGTGAGCAGGGAACTGGAAACACCATATATTTT.